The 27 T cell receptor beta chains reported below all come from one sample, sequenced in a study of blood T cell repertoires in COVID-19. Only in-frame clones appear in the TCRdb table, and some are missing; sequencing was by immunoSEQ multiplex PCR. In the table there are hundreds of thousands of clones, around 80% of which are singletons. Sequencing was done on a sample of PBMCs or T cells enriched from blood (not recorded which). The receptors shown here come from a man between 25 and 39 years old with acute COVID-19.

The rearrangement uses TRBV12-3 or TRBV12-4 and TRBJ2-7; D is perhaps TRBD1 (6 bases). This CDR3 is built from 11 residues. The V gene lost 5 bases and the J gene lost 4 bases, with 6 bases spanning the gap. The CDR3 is CASSTGYEQYF. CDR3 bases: TGTGCCAGCAGTACAGGGTACGAGCAGTACTTC.

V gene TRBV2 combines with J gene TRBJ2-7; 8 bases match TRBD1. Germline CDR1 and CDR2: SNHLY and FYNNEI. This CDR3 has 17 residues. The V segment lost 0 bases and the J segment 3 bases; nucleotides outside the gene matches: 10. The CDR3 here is CASSEALGTGGIYEQYF. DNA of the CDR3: TGTGCCAGCAGTGAAGCGCTCGGGACAGGCGGGATCTACGAGCAGTACTTC.

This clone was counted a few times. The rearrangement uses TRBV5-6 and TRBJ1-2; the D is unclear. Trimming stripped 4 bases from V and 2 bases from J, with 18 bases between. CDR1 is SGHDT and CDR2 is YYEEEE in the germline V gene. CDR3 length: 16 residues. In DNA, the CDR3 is TGTGCCAGCAGCCCCGGTATAGCGGGTGGGAACTATGGCTACACCTTC. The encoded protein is CASSPGIAGGNYGYTF.

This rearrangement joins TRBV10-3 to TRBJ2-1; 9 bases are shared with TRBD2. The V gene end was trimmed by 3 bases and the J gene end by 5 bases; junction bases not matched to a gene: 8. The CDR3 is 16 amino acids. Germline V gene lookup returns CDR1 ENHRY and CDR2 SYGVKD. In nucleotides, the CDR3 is TGTGCCATCAGTGAATCTAGCGGGGCGGCAAACAATGAGCAGTTCTTC. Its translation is CAISESSGAANNEQFF.

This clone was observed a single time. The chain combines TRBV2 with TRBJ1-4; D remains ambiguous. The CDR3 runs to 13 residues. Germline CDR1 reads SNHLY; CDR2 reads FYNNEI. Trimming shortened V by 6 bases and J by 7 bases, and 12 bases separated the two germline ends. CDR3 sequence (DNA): TGTGCCAGCAGATCAGGTTATCGTGAAAAACTGTTTTTT. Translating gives CASRSGYREKLFF.

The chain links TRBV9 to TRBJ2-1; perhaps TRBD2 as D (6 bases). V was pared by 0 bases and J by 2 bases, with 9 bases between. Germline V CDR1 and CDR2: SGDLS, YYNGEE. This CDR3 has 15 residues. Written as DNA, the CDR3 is TGTGCCAGCAGCGTAGCGGGGGTAACCTACAATGAGCAGTTCTTC. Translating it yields CASSVAGVTYNEQFF.

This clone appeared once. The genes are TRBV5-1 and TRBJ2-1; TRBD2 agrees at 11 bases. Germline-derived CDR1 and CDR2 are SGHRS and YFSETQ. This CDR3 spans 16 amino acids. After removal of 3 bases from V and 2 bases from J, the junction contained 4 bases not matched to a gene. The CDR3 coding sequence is TGCGCCAGCAGCTATGTTAGCGGGGGGGCCTACAATGAGCAGTTCTTC. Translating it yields CASSYVSGGAYNEQFF.

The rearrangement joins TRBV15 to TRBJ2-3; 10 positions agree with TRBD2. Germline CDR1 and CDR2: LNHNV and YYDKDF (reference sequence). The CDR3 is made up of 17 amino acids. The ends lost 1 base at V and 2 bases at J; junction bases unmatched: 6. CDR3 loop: CATSRGHLAGATDTQYF. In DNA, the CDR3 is TGTGCCACCAGCAGAGGTCACCTAGCGGGGGCCACAGATACGCAGTATTTT.

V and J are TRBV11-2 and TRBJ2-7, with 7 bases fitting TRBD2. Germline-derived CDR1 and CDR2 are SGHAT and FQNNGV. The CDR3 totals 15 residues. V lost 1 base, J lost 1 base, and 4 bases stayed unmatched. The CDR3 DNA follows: TGTGCCAGCAGCTTAGCAAGCGGGGCTTCCTACGAGCAGTACTTC. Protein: CASSLASGASYEQYF.

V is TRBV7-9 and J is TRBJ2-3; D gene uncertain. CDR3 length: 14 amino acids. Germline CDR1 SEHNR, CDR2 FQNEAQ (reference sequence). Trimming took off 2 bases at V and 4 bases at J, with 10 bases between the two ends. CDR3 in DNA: TGTGCCAGCAGCTTATCATTGGGCCCAGATACGCAGTATTTT. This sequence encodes CASSLSLGPDTQYF.

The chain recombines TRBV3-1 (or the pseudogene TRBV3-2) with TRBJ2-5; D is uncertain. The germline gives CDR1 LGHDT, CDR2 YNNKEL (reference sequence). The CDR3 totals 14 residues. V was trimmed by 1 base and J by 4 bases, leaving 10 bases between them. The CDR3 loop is CASSQGPPGETQYF. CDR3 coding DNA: TGTGCCAGCAGCCAAGGACCCCCGGGAGAGACCCAGTACTTC.

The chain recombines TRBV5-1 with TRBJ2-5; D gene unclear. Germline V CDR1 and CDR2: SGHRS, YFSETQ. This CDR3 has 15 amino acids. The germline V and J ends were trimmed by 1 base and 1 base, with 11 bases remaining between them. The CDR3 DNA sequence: TGCGCCAGCAGCTTGAGGAGCTCCACCCAAGAGACCCAGTACTTC. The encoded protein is CASSLRSSTQETQYF.

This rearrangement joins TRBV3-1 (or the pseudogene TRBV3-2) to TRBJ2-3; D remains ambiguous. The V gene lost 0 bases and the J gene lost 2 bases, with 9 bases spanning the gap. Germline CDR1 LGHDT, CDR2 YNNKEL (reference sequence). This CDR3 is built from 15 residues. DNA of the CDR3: TGTGCCAGCAGCCAAGACTATCGCTCCACAGATACGCAGTATTTT. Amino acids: CASSQDYRSTDTQYF.

CDR3 region: CASRKGGSTEAFF. For the CDR3, the DNA is TGCGCCAGCAGGAAGGGAGGATCCACTGAAGCTTTCTTT. This chain uses TRBV5-1 with TRBJ1-1, with D uncertain. The CDR3 spans 13 residues. V lost 5 bases to trimming and J lost 4 bases, with 12 bases between them. CDR1 SGHRS and CDR2 YFSETQ come from the germline V gene.

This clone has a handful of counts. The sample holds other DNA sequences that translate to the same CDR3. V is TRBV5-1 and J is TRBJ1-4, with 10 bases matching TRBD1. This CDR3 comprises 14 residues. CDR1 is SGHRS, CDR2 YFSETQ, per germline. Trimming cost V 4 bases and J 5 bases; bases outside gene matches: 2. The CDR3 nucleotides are TGCGCCAGCAGCCTGGGACAGGGGAATGAAAAACTGTTTTTT. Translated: CASSLGQGNEKLFF. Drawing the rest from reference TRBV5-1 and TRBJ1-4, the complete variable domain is KAGVTQTPRYLIKTRGQQVTLSCSPISGHRSVSWYQQTPGQGLQFLFEYFSETQRNKGNFPGRFSGRQFSNSRSEMNVSTLELGDSALYLCASSLGQGNEKLFFGSGTQLSVL.

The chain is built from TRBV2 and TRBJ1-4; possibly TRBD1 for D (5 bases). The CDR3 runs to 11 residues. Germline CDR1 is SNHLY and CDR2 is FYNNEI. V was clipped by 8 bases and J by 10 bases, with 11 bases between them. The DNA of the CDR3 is TGTGCCAGCGACCGGGGGGGAAAACTGTTTTTT. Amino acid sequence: CASDRGGKLFF.

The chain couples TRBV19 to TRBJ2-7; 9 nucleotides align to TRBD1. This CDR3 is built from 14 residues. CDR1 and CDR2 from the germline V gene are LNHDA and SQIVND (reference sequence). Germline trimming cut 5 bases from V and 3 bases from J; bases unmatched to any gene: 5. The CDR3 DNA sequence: TGTGCCAGTAGTGAGCCGGGACAGGGCTACGAGCAGTACTTC. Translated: CASSEPGQGYEQYF.

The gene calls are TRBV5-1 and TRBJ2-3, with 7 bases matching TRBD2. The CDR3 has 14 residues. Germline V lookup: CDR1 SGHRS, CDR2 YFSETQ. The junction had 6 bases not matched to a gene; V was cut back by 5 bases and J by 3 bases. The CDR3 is CASSSGGGTDTQYF. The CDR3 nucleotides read TGCGCCAGCAGTTCCGGGGGAGGGACAGATACGCAGTATTTT.

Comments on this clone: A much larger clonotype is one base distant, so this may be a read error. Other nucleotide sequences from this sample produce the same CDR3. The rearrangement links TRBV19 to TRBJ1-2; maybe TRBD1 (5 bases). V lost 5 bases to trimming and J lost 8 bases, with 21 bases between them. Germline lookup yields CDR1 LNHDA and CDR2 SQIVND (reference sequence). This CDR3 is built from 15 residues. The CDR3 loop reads CASSVRQGRVQGYTF. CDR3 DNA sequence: TGTGCCAGTAGTGTAAGGCAGGGAAGGGTGCAAGGCTACACCTTC.

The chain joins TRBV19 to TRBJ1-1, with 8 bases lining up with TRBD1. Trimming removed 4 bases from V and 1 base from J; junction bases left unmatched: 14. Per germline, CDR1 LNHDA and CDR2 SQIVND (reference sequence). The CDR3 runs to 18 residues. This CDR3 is CASSTRTGRLLGNTEAFF. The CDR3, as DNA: TGTGCCAGTAGTACAAGGACAGGGCGACTACTGGGGAACACTGAAGCTTTCTTT.

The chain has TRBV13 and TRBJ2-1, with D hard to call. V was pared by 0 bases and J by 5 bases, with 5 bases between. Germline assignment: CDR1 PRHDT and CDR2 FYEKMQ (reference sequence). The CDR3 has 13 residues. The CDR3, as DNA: TGTGCCAGCAGCTTAGGTCTAAACAATGAGCAGTTCTTC. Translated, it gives CASSLGLNNEQFF.

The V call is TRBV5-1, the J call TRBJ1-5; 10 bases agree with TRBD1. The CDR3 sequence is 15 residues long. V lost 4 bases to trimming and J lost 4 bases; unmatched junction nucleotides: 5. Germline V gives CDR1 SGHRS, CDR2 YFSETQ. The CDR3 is CASSPGQGINQPQHF. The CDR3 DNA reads TGCGCCAGCAGCCCGGGACAGGGGATAAATCAGCCCCAGCATTTT. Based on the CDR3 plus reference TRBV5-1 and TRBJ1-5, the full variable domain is KAGVTQTPRYLIKTRGQQVTLSCSPISGHRSVSWYQQTPGQGLQFLFEYFSETQRNKGNFPGRFSGRQFSNSRSEMNVSTLELGDSALYLCASSPGQGINQPQHFGDGTRLSIL.

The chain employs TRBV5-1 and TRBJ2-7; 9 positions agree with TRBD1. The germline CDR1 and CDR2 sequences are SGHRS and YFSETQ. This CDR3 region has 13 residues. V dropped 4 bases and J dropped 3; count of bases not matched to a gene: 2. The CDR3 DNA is TGCGCCAGCAGCCGGGGACAGGGCTACGAGCAGTACTTC. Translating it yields CASSRGQGYEQYF.

The CDR3 is CASSPGTGAADGPLHF. The CDR3 DNA follows: TGTGCCAGCAGCCCGGGGACAGGGGCGGCCGATGGGCCCCTCCACTTT. The rearrangement joins TRBV9 to TRBJ1-6, with 10 bases aligning to TRBD1. The CDR3 is made up of 16 amino acids. V gave up 4 bases and J gave up 13 bases; unmatched junction bases: 14. Germline CDR1 reads SGDLS; CDR2 reads YYNGEE.

CDR3 residues: CASSPDPNDRLRETQYF. For the CDR3, the DNA is TGTGCCAGCAGCCCTGACCCCAACGACAGGCTTCGGGAGACCCAGTACTTC. The chain is built from TRBV7-2 and TRBJ2-5, with a tentative D call TRBD1 (6 bases). Germline CDR1 SGHTA, CDR2 FQGNSA. This CDR3 comprises 17 residues. Deletions cut 5 bases from V and 5 bases from J, with 24 bases between.

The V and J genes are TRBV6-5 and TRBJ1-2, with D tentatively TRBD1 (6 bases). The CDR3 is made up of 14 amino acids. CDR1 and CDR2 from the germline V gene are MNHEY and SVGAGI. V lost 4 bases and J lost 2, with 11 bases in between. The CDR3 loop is CASSFRTENYGYTF. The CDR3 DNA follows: TGTGCCAGCAGTTTTCGGACAGAGAACTATGGCTACACCTTC.

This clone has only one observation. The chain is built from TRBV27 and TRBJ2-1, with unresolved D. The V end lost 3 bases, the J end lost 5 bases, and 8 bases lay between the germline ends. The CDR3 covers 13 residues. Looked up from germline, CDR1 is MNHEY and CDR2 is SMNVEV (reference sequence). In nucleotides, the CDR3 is TGTGCCAGCAGTTTCGGAGCGCACAATGAGCAGTTCTTC. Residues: CASSFGAHNEQFF.